This T cell receptor (beta chain) came from a study of blood T cell repertoires in COVID-19. On the study more broadly: Italy, Spain and the United States were the sources of the convalescent and acute COVID-19 samples. The analysed material was cDNA or gDNA that came from T cells, B-cell-depleted T cells, or PBMCs.

The protocol was immunoSEQ multiplex PCR, while the TCRdb copy is restricted to in-frame clones and leaves out a portion. The sample has over 150,000 clones, more than 85% seen once. V trimming: 5 bases; J trimming: 6 bases; junction bases outside the gene matches: 6. The CDR3 loop spans 13 amino acids. CDR1 is SEHNR and CDR2 is FQNEAQ in the germline V gene (reference sequence). The specimen was peripheral blood. V and J are TRBV7-9 and TRBJ1-2, with 7 nucleotides matching TRBD1. This clonotype was sampled from a man younger than 40 with acute or convalescent COVID-19. CDR3 bases: TGTGCCAGCAGCCCCACAGGGGTTAATGGCTACACCTTC. Translated, it gives CASSPTGVNGYTF.